The 8 T cell receptor beta chains below come from one sample, sequenced in a study of T cell responses to AZD1222 COVID-19 vaccine. The method was immunoSEQ multiplex PCR; TCRdb's version includes in-frame clones alone and lacks a portion of them. The sample records around 120,000 clones, 85% to 90% being singletons. Sample: peripheral blood, taken on day 0 of AZD1222 vaccination. The receptors were gathered from an adult in good health.

The chain has TRBV6-5 and TRBJ1-6; D might be TRBD1 (5 bases). CDR3 length equals 14 residues. Between the trimmed V and J ends, which lost 0 bases and 9 bases, there was a span of 9 bases. CDR1 and CDR2 from the germline V gene are MNHEY and SVGAGI. DNA of the CDR3: TGTGCCAGCAGTTACTCTGACGGGACTTCACCCCTCCACTTT. Translated, it gives CASSYSDGTSPLHF.

The chain has TRBV18 and TRBJ2-1; D uncertain. With 6 bases removed from V and 4 bases from J, the gap between germline ends came to 19 bases. Per germline, CDR1 KGHSH and CDR2 LQKENI. This CDR3 is built from 16 residues. In DNA form, the CDR3 reads TGTGCCAGCTCCCCTATACACGGCGCCTCTTACAATGAGCAGTTCTTC. This encodes CASSPIHGASYNEQFF.

The chain carries TRBV5-1 and TRBJ2-2; D ambiguous. CDR1 is SGHRS and CDR2 is YFSETQ in the germline V gene. The CDR3 covers 13 residues. V lost 0 bases, J lost 6 bases, and 6 bases lay in between. The CDR3, as DNA: TGCGCCAGCAGCTTGGGAGCATCCGGGGAGCTGTTTTTT. Its protein is CASSLGASGELFF.

The rearrangement joins TRBV7-9 to TRBJ1-6; 8 bases fit TRBD1. V trimming: 5 bases; J trimming: 7 bases; junction bases outside the gene matches: 7. The germline gives CDR1 SEHNR, CDR2 FQNEAQ (reference sequence). The CDR3 extends over 15 amino acids. The CDR3 bases are TGTGCCAGCAGCCTGGGACAGGACCAGAATTCACCCCTCCACTTT. Its translation is CASSLGQDQNSPLHF.

The chain has TRBV3-1 (or the pseudogene TRBV3-2) and TRBJ2-4, with 10 bases lining up with TRBD2. The CDR3 extends over 16 amino acids. The V and J ends lost 5 bases and 0 bases, in that order; junction bases with no gene match: 4. Germline V CDR1 and CDR2: LGHDT, YNNKEL (reference sequence). CDR3 loop: CASSYSGGIAKNIQYF. In DNA form, the CDR3 reads TGTGCCAGCAGCTATAGCGGGGGGATAGCCAAAAACATTCAGTACTTC.

The chain carries TRBV10-2 and TRBJ1-2; 7 positions agree with TRBD1. This CDR3 region has 13 residues. V lost 5 bases, J lost 5 bases, and 5 bases stayed unmatched. Germline loops: CDR1 WSHSY, CDR2 SAAADI. The chain's CDR3 is CASSPGTAYGYTF. In DNA, the CDR3 is TGCGCCAGCAGTCCCGGGACAGCTTATGGCTACACCTTC.

The V gene is TRBV7-2, the J gene TRBJ2-5; 7 bases line up with TRBD2. Germline CDR1 and CDR2: SGHTA and FQGNSA. J was trimmed by 5 bases and V by 8 bases; bases with no gene match: 8. This CDR3 has 13 residues. The CDR3 DNA reads TGTGCCAGCCGAGCGGGGCCCCAGGAGACCCAGTACTTC. This gives the protein CASRAGPQETQYF. Supplemented by reference TRBV7-2 and TRBJ2-5, the full variable domain reads GAGVSQSPSNKVTEKGKDVELRCDPISGHTALYWYRQSLGQGLEFLIYFQGNSAPDKSGLPSDRFSAERTGGSVSTLTIQRTQQEDSAVYLCASRAGPQETQYFGPGTRLLVL.

The chain has TRBV18 and TRBJ1-3, with D hard to call. The V and J ends lost 3 bases and 4 bases respectively, with 10 bases between them. Germline V gene sequence: CDR1 KGHSH, CDR2 LQKENI. This CDR3 contains 14 residues. The CDR3 here is CASSPEGSGNTIYF. The DNA of the CDR3 is TGTGCCAGCTCACCGGAGGGATCCGGAAACACCATATATTTT.